The 4 T cell receptor beta chains presented below share a single source sample, sequenced in a study of memory CD4+ T cells and cytomegalovirus serostatus. The sort gate was single viable CD3+CD4+CD8-CD45RO+ cells for memory CD4+ T cells. The repertoire was sequenced with immunoSEQ multiplex PCR; TCRdb's copy has only in-frame clones and lacks some. The sample lists roughly 50,000 clones, over 75% occurring once. Sequenced sample: memory CD4+ T cells from blood. These receptors originate from an adult in good health and CMV-seronegative.

The J gene is TRBJ1-2, the V gene TRBV10-2; the D gene is possibly TRBD1 (5 bases). The CDR3 extends over 12 amino acids. The germline V and J ends were trimmed by 8 bases and 3 bases, with 10 bases remaining between them. The germline V gene encodes CDR1 WSHSY and CDR2 SAAADI. CDR3 sequence (DNA): TGCGCCAGCTCCCGGGACGACTATGGCTACACCTTC. Translated: CASSRDDYGYTF.

This chain uses TRBV5-1 with TRBJ2-3; TRBD2 matches 12 bases. This CDR3 comprises 19 residues. Trimming took 4 bases from V and 5 from J; bases not matched to a gene: 17. Germline V gene sequence: CDR1 SGHRS, CDR2 YFSETQ. CDR3 in amino acids: CASSRGLAGSLAAQDTQYF. CDR3 nucleotide sequence: TGCGCCAGCAGCCGGGGACTAGCGGGTTCTCTCGCGGCCCAAGATACGCAGTATTTT.

This rearrangement joins TRBV4-1 to TRBJ1-5; D is unresolved. This CDR3 contains 13 residues. Trimming pared 4 bases from V and 3 bases from J, leaving 7 bases between. CDR1 and CDR2 (germline): MGHRA, YSYEKL. CDR3 protein: CASSRTVNQPQHF. In nucleotides, the CDR3 is TGCGCCAGCAGCCGGACGGTCAATCAGCCCCAGCATTTT.

The chain combines TRBV7-2 with TRBJ1-6; D ambiguous. The CDR3 length is 15 residues. Trimming shortened V by 3 bases and J by 0 bases, and 6 bases separated the two germline ends. Germline loops: CDR1 SGHTA, CDR2 FQGNSA. CDR3 residues: CASSLQSSYNSPLHF. The CDR3 coding sequence is TGTGCCAGCAGCTTGCAGAGCTCCTATAATTCACCCCTCCACTTT.